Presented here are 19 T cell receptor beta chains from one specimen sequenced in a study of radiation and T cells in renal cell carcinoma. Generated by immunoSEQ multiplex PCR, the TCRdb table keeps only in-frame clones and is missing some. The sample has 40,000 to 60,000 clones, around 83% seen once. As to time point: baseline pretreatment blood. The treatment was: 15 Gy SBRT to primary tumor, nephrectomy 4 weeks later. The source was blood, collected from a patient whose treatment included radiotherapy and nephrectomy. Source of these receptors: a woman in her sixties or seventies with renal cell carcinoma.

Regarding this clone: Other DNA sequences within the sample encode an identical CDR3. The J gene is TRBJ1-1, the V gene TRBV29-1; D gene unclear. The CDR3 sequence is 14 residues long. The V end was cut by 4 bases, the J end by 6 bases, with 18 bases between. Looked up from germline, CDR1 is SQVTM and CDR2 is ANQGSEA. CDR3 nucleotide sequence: TGCAGCGTTGGATTCCTGGGGAGCGTTGCTGAAGCTTTCTTT. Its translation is CSVGFLGSVAEAFF. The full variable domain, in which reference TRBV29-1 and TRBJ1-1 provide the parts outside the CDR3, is SAVISQKPSRDICQRGTSLTIQCQVDSQVTMMFWYRQQPGQSLTLIATANQGSEATYESGFVIDKFPISRPNLTFSTLTVSNMSPEDSSIYLCSVGFLGSVAEAFFGQGTRLTVV.

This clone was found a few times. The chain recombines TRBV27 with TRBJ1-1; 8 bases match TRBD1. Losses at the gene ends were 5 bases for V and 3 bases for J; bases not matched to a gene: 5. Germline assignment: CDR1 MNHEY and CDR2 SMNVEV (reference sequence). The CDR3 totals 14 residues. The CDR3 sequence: CASSAGGAYTEAFF. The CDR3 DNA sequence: TGTGCCAGCAGTGCAGGGGGCGCATACACTGAAGCTTTCTTT.

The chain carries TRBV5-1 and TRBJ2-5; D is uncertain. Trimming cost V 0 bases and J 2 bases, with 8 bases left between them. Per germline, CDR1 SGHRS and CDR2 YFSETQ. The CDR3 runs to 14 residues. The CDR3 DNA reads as TGCGCCAGCAGCTTGGATAGTACGCAAGAGACCCAGTACTTC. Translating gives CASSLDSTQETQYF. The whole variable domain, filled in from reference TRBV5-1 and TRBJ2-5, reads KAGVTQTPRYLIKTRGQQVTLSCSPISGHRSVSWYQQTPGQGLQFLFEYFSETQRNKGNFPGRFSGRQFSNSRSEMNVSTLELGDSALYLCASSLDSTQETQYFGPGTRLLVL.

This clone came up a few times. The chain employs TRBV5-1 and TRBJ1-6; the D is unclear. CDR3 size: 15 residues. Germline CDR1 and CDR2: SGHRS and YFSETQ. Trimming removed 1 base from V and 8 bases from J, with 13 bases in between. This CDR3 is CASSLNQPGDSPLHF. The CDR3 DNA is TGCGCCAGCAGCTTGAATCAGCCTGGGGATTCACCCCTCCACTTT.

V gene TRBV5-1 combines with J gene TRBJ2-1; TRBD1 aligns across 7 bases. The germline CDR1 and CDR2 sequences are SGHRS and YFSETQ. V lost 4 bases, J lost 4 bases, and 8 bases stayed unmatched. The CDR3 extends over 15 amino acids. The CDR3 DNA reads TGCGCCAGCAGCCATGGGACAGATATTTACAATGAGCAGTTCTTC. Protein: CASSHGTDIYNEQFF.

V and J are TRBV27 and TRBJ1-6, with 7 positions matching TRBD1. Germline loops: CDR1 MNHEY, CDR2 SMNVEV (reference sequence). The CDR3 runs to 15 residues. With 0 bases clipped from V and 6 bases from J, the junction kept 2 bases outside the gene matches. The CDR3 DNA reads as TGTGCCAGCAGTTTATCGGCAGGGGGTAATTCACCCCTCCACTTT. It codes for CASSLSAGGNSPLHF.

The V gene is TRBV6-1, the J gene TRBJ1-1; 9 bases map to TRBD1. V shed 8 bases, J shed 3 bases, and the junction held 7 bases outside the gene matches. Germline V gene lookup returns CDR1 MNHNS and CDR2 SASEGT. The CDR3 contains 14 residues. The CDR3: CASFRDRVDTEAFF. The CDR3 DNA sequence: TGTGCCAGCTTCCGGGACAGGGTGGACACTGAAGCTTTCTTT.

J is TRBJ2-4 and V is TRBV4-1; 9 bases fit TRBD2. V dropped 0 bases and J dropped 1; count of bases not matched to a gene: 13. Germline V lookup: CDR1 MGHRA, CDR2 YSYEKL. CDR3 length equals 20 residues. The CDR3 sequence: CASSQDQLAGSPAAKNIQYF. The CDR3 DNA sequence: TGCGCCAGCAGCCAAGATCAACTAGCGGGCTCCCCGGCGGCCAAAAACATTCAGTACTTC.

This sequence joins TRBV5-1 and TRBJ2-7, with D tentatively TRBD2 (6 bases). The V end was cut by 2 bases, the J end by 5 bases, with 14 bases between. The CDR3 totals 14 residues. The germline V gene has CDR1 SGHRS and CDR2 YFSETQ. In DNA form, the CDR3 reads TGCGCCAGCAGCTTCCGGCGGGGAGTAGACGAGCAGTACTTC. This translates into CASSFRRGVDEQYF.

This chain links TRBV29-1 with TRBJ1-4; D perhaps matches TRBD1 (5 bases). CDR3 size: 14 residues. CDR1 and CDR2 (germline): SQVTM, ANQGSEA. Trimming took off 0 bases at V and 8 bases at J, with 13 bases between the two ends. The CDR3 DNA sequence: TGCAGCGTTGAAGACACCGGGAGGGGAGAAAAACTGTTTTTT. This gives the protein CSVEDTGRGEKLFF.

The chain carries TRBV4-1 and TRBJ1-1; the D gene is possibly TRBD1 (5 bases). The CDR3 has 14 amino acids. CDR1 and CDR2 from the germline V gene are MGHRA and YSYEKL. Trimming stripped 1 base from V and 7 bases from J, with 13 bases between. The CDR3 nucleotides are TGCGCCAGCAGCCAAGTGAAGTGGGGGGATGAAGCTTTCTTT. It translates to CASSQVKWGDEAFF.

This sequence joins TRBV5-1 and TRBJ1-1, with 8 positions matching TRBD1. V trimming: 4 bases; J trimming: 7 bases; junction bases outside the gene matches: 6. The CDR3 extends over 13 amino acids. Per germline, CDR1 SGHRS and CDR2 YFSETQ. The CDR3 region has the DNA TGCGCCAGCAGCAAGGACAGGGAGAGTGAAGCTTTCTTT. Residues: CASSKDRESEAFF.

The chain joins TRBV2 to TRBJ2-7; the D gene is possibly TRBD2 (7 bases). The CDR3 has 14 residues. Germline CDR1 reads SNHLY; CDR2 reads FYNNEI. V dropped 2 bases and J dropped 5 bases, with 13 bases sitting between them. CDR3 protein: CASSEYGGPNEQYF. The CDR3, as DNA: TGTGCCAGCAGTGAATACGGGGGGCCAAACGAGCAGTACTTC.

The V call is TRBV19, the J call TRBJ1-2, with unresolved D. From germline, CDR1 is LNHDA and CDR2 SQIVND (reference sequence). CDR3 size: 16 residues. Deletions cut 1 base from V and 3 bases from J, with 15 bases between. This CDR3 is CASSIAWRAGDYGYTF. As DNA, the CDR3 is TGTGCCAGTAGTATAGCATGGAGGGCCGGAGACTATGGCTACACCTTC.

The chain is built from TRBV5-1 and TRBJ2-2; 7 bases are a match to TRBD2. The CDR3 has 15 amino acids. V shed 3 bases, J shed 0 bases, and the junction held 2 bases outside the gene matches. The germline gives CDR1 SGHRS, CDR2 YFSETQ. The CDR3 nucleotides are TGCGCCAGCAGCTCTGCGGGAGCGAACACCGGGGAGCTGTTTTTT. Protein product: CASSSAGANTGELFF.

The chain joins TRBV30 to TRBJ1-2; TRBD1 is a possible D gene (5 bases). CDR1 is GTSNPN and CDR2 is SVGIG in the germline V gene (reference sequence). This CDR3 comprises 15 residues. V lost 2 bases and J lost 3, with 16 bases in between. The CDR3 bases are TGTGCCTGGAGTATTCGGACACCCTGGGACTATGGCTACACCTTC. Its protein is CAWSIRTPWDYGYTF. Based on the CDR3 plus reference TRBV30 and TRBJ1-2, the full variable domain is SQTIHQWPATLVQPVGSPLSLECTVEGTSNPNLYWYRQAAGRGLQLLFYSVGIGQISSEVPQNLSASRPQDRQFILSSKKLLLSDSGFYLCAWSIRTPWDYGYTFGSGTRLTVV.

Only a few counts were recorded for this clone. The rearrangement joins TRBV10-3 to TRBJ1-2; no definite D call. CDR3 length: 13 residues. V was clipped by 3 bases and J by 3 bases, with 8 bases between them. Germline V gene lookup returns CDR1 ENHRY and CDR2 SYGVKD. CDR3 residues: CAISDRRDYGYTF. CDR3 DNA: TGTGCCATCAGTGACAGGAGAGACTATGGCTACACCTTC.

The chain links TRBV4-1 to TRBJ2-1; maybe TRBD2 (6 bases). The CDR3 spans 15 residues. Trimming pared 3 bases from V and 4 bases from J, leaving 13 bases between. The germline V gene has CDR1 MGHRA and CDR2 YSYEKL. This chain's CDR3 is CASSHTGTGYNEQFF. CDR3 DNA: TGCGCCAGCAGCCACACCGGGACTGGTTACAATGAGCAGTTCTTC.

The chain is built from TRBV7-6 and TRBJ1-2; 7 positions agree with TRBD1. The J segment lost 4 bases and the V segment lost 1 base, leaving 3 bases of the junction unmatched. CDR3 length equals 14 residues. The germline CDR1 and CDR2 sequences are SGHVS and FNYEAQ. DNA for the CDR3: TGTGCCAGCAGCTTAGATCGACAGGGCTATGGCTACACCTTC. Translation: CASSLDRQGYGYTF.